This T cell receptor beta chain was sequenced in a study of technical replicates of blood from a handful of donors. This CDR3 is built from 15 residues. The V and J ends lost 1 base and 7 bases respectively, with 11 bases between them. Germline CDR1 is SGHDN and CDR2 is FVKESK. The method was immunoSEQ multiplex PCR; TCRdb's version includes in-frame clones alone and lacks a portion of them. The top ten clones hold roughly 4.3% of a sample with some 54,000 clones, 85% to 95% of them seen once. J is TRBJ1-6 and V is TRBV14; D gene unclear. Sequencing input: PBMCs. This receptor was identified in a human donor in good health. Some clones in this sample may be carry-over from other donors' samples. The DNA of the CDR3 is TGTGCCAGCAGCCAAGTGTGGGGAGAGAATTCACCCCTCCACTTT. Protein sequence: CASSQVWGENSPLHF. The full variable domain, with the rest looked up from reference TRBV14 and TRBJ1-6, is EAGVTQFPSHSVIEKGQTVTLRCDPISGHDNLYWYRRVMGKEIKFLLHFVKESKQDESGMPNNRFLAERTGGTYSTLKVQPAELEDSGVYFCASSQVWGENSPLHFGNGTRLTVT.